This T cell receptor (beta chain) was sequenced during a study of shared clonotypes between healthy human individuals (dated by TCRdb to about 2020). With regard to the full study: A couple of women and three men aged 18 to 49 years were included in the cohort. For each donor, CD4 naive and CD4 memory were each run on three plates, CD8 naive on two plates, and CD8 memory on one plate. The study deeply sequenced blood TCR repertoires of about 5 healthy adults to estimate repertoire size and the extent of clonotype sharing between individuals. To increase sequencing depth and limit assay-specific biases, TCR repertoire library preparation and sequencing were carried out by different laboratories using diverse techniques. Between about 0.85 and 8.9 billion PBMCs per donor were obtained by leukapheresis.

According to the germline V gene, CDR1 reads MNHEY and CDR2 reads SVGAGI. V is cut by 9 bases and J by 0 bases, and the space between the germline ends is 11 bases. Measured from the cysteine to the phenylalanine, the CDR3 is 13 residues long. The retained sequence is limited to the CDR3, 39 bases, with the frame set at the first base. Healthy HIV-negative adults with no recently reported acute infections or vaccinations were included as donors. Only Caucasian adults living in Nashville, Tennessee, USA were represented among the donors. Magnetic negative selection was used to enrich CD4+ T cells, after which naive cells were positively selected on CD45RA and the negative fraction became the memory subset. Blood was obtained by leukapheresis, after which PBMCs were separated by Ficoll-Histopaque density gradient centrifugation and cryopreserved in liquid nitrogen vapor phase. Analytical flow cytometry was used to check the purity and quantity of every magnetically sorted T cell population. Genomic DNA was isolated from every sorted fraction and measured by UV absorbance on a Nanodrop 2000c.

Concerning this clone itself: Its antigen target is currently unknown. No quality values exist for individual bases; no much larger clone is one base distant.

TCR CDR3 regions were amplified from genomic DNA by multiplex PCR using the deep immunoSEQ assay. For each cell subset, the extracted genomic DNA was distributed evenly across all wells of several immunoSEQ 96-well plates, and each plate served as one replicate. For sorted subsets, about 200 ng genomic DNA, equal to about 30,000 T cell genomes, was loaded into each replicate PCR. The purified libraries were quantified using a Qubit 3.0 fluorometer, sized with a Bioanalyzer 2100, and then quantified again using the KAPA Library Quantification kit. A separate single-read 150-cycle Illumina NextSeq 550 flow cell was used to sequence each immunoSEQ 96-well plate. The study's own analysis went as follows. The immunoSEQ output contained only junctional sequences without quality scores, so filtering could not match that applied to full-length reads. To assign V/J genes and CDR3, sequences were annotated against IMGT germline references using PyIR, a Python wrapper for IgBLAST v1.9. Reads with weak V/J assignments (E-value above 1e-6), missing CDR3, stop codons, out-of-frame junctions, or ambiguous translated residues were removed. V3J clonotypes were defined as sequences sharing an identical inferred V gene, J gene, and CDR3 amino acid sequence. The percentage overlap between two repertoires was calculated by dividing the number of shared unique clonotypes by the size of the smaller repertoire. Three approaches were used to assess repertoire richness: RTK rarefaction, the Chao1 estimator, and Recon v2.1 estimates of unobserved clonotypes. Generation probabilities were computed with OLGA for all TCRbeta clonotypes obtained by the gDNA method from several donors. TCRdb re-hosts the immuneACCESS table, in-frame sequences only. Its copies lack some clones; in the studies checked, an unresolved V gene accounts for under half of them, and the cause for the rest is not known. Clone size and V and J calls were adopted from that table, with D and trimming inferred from the DNA. This sample gives more than 2 million clones in total; almost 96% of them show up just once. The ten largest clones capture approximately 0.13% of the sample.

Beyond this particular receptor, the publication reports: Only blood was sampled, and tissue TCR repertoires likely differ from those in blood. Incomplete sequencing was indicated by rarefaction of sorted-subset datasets, despite the large sequencing depth. When several donors were compared, the shared fraction of clonotypes was about 5.5% for naive CD4, around 3.6% for naive CD8, 2.3% for memory CD4, and 0.35% to 0.4% for memory CD8. Pairwise subsampling led to the expectation that sequencing depth would affect the degree of clonotype sharing among donors. The genetic and exposure-history diversity represented was limited by the small number of donors. Compared with non-shared clonotypes, clonotypes shared by all four sorted-subset donors had higher generation probabilities. Naive subsets generally had larger estimated clonotype richness than memory subsets did.

The sequence came from a man aged 18 to 29 in good health. The chain uses TRBV6-5 and TRBJ2-5; the D element might be TRBD1 or TRBD2, as each aligns at 6 bases. Sequences were obtained from naive CD4+ T cells sorted from blood. The cell subset or site label here, explained by the study, means: CD45RA+ positively selected. The CDR3 protein sequence reads: CASWGAYQETQYF. The DNA is as follows: TGTGCCAGTTGGGGGGCATACCAAGAGACCCAGTACTTC.